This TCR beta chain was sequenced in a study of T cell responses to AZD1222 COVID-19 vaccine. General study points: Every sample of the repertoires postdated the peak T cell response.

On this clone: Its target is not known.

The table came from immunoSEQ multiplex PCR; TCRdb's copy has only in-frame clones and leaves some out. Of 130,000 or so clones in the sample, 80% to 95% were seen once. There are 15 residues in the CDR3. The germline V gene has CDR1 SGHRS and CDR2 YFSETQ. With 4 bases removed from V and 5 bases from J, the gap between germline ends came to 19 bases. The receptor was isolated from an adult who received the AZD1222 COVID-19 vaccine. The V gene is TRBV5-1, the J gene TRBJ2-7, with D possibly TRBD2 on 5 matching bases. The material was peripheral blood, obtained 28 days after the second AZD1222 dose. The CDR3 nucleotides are TGCGCCAGCAGCCCCGGCGGAGGTCGGAGTAACGAGCAGTACTTC. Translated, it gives CASSPGGGRSNEQYF.